These 27 T cell receptor beta chains originate from one sample sequenced in a study of blood T cell repertoires in COVID-19 (dated by TCRdb to the early 2020s). Library prep was done by the immunoSEQ multiplex PCR assay. TCRdb's version of the immuneACCESS table is confined to in-frame rearrangements and falls short of the full clone set. An unresolved V gene accounts for under half of the shortfall where checked; the remainder is of unknown origin. The sample records 200,000 to 300,000 clones, roughly nine tenths of which are singletons. The leading ten clones occupy around 2.4% of the sample. Sequencing was done on a sample of PBMCs or T cells enriched from blood (not recorded which). These receptors were taken from a woman in her late teens or twenties who had recovered from COVID-19.

V gene TRBV5-1 combines with J gene TRBJ2-1; D might be TRBD1 (6 bases). V lost 4 bases and J lost 10, with 18 bases in between. This CDR3 region has 14 residues. Germline V lookup: CDR1 SGHRS, CDR2 YFSETQ. CDR3 sequence: CASSPGPQGREQFF. The CDR3 DNA follows: TGCGCCAGCAGCCCAGGGCCTCAGGGGAGAGAGCAGTTCTTC.

The chain couples TRBV5-8 to TRBJ1-5, with TRBD1 identical over 7 bases. The CDR3 extends over 14 amino acids. With 3 bases clipped from V and 1 base from J, the junction kept 1 base outside the gene matches. CDR1 is SGHTS and CDR2 is YDEGEE in the germline V gene. CDR3 in DNA: TGTGCCAGCAGCTGGGGACAGAGCAATCAGCCCCAGCATTTT. This codes for CASSWGQSNQPQHF.

The chain recombines TRBV29-1 with TRBJ2-7, with D tentatively TRBD1 (6 bases). CDR1 is SQVTM, CDR2 ANQGSEA, per germline. The germline V and J ends were trimmed by 6 bases and 5 bases, with 11 bases remaining between them. The length of the CDR3 is 11 residues. The CDR3 region is CSVAQGNEQYF. The CDR3 bases are TGCAGCGTGGCACAGGGTAACGAGCAGTACTTC.

The chain has TRBV12-3 or TRBV12-4 and TRBJ1-2; perhaps TRBD1 as D (5 bases). Between the trimmed V and J ends, which lost 3 bases and 8 bases, there was a span of 13 bases. The CDR3 runs to 13 residues. In nucleotides, the CDR3 is TGTGCCAGCAGTTTGATTGCGGGGGACGGCTACACCTTC. It translates to CASSLIAGDGYTF.

The V call is TRBV3-1 (or the pseudogene TRBV3-2), the J call TRBJ2-1; 8 bases agree with TRBD2. Germline lookup yields CDR1 LGHDT and CDR2 YNNKEL (reference sequence). V gave up 4 bases and J gave up 8 bases; unmatched junction bases: 13. This CDR3 has 16 amino acids. The CDR3 here is CASSPRERGSYHEQFF. Here the CDR3 DNA reads TGTGCCAGCAGCCCCCGGGAGCGGGGGTCGTATCATGAGCAGTTCTTC.

The rearrangement joins TRBV28 to TRBJ1-1; maybe TRBD1 (5 bases). This CDR3 has 13 amino acids. V lost 5 bases and J 10 bases, leaving 17 bases between the germline ends. Germline V CDR1 and CDR2: MDHEN, SYDVKM. This CDR3 reads CASSPPSTVIAFF. CDR3 nucleotide sequence: TGTGCCAGCAGTCCCCCCTCGACAGTCATAGCTTTCTTT.

This clone was counted between two and nine times. The chain uses TRBV19 and TRBJ1-2; D is unclear. From germline, CDR1 is LNHDA and CDR2 SQIVND (reference sequence). The length of the CDR3 is 13 residues. V was trimmed by 0 bases and J by 7 bases, leaving 9 bases between them. CDR3 coding DNA: TGTGCCAGTAGTATAGATTCGAGGGCTGGCTACACCTTC. Translated, it gives CASSIDSRAGYTF.

The gene calls are TRBV4-3 and TRBJ1-1; 9 positions match TRBD1. This CDR3 is built from 13 residues. V shed 1 base, J shed 8 bases, and the junction held 2 bases outside the gene matches. From germline, CDR1 is LGHNA and CDR2 YSLEER. The CDR3 protein is CASSQGGTGEAFF. In DNA, the CDR3 is TGCGCCAGCAGCCAAGGAGGGACAGGGGAAGCTTTCTTT.

The rearrangement joins TRBV9 to TRBJ2-3; 8 bases are a match to TRBD2. After removal of 0 bases from V and 5 bases from J, the junction contained 8 bases not matched to a gene. The germline V gene encodes CDR1 SGDLS and CDR2 YYNGEE. This CDR3 spans 16 amino acids. CDR3 residues: CASSVGGGRSVDTQYF. CDR3 DNA sequence: TGTGCCAGCAGCGTAGGTGGCGGGAGGTCGGTAGATACGCAGTATTTT.

The V and J genes are TRBV7-2 and TRBJ1-1, with TRBD1 as a possible D gene (6 bases). The CDR3 loop spans 15 amino acids. Trimming removed 7 bases from V and 4 bases from J, with 19 bases in between. Germline assignment: CDR1 SGHTA and CDR2 FQGNSA. Here the CDR3 reads CASNKIGGRGTEAFF. The CDR3 nucleotides read TGTGCCAGCAATAAAATAGGGGGAAGGGGCACTGAAGCTTTCTTT.

This clone was recorded only once. V and J are TRBV11-2 and TRBJ2-6; 9 bases agree with TRBD1. The CDR3 length is 19 residues. The V segment lost 3 bases and the J segment 2 bases; nucleotides outside the gene matches: 11. In germline, CDR1 is SGHAT, CDR2 FQNNGV. The CDR3 sequence: CASSLGPGQGKTGANVLTF. The CDR3 bases are TGTGCCAGCAGCTTGGGTCCGGGACAGGGCAAAACTGGGGCCAACGTCCTGACTTTC.

This rearrangement joins TRBV10-3 to TRBJ2-2, with unresolved D. The CDR3 length is 15 residues. CDR1 is ENHRY and CDR2 is SYGVKD in the germline V gene. V was clipped by 2 bases and J by 0 bases, with 7 bases between them. DNA of the CDR3: TGTGCCATCAGTGAGAAACAGACGAACACCGGGGAGCTGTTTTTT. It codes for CAISEKQTNTGELFF.

The chain employs TRBV6-5 and TRBJ2-3; tentative D call: TRBD2 (6 bases). V was pared by 11 bases and J by 0 bases, with 15 bases between. Germline V CDR1 and CDR2: MNHEY, SVGAGI. CDR3 length equals 14 residues. The CDR3 DNA reads TGTGCCTGCACTCCTAGCGCGAGCACAGATACGCAGTATTTT. Residues: CACTPSASTDTQYF.

The chain couples TRBV7-9 to TRBJ2-2, with no clear D. V lost 6 bases to trimming and J lost 3 bases, with 5 bases between them. The CDR3 is made up of 12 amino acids. From germline, CDR1 is SEHNR and CDR2 FQNEAQ (reference sequence). CDR3 bases: TGTGCCAGCAGTATGTACACCGGGGAGCTGTTTTTT. Translation gives CASSMYTGELFF.

The chain employs TRBV30 and TRBJ1-1; possible D gene TRBD1, 5 bases. This CDR3 contains 13 residues. The V and J ends lost 4 bases and 1 base respectively, with 10 bases between them. CDR1 GTSNPN and CDR2 SVGIG come from the germline V gene (reference sequence). The CDR3 DNA reads TGTGCCTGGATGGGGCAGCCGAACACTGAAGCTTTCTTT. This sequence encodes CAWMGQPNTEAFF.

The J gene is TRBJ1-2, the V gene TRBV5-6; D ambiguous. V was cut by 1 base and J by 6 bases, with 13 bases left in between. Germline loops: CDR1 SGHDT, CDR2 YYEEEE. The length of the CDR3 is 14 residues. The DNA of the CDR3 is TGTGCCAGCAGCTTGCTAGCCAGGCCGCATGGCTACACCTTC. This gives the protein CASSLLARPHGYTF.

V and J are TRBV5-4 and TRBJ2-3, with D tentatively TRBD1 (5 bases). The CDR3 totals 15 residues. The ends were cut back, 4 bases at V and 1 base at J, with 13 bases in the middle. CDR1 is SGHNT and CDR2 is YYREEE in the germline V gene (reference sequence). CDR3 sequence: CASSPDLGRTDTQYF. In DNA form, the CDR3 reads TGTGCCAGCAGCCCGGATCTGGGGCGCACAGATACGCAGTATTTT.

The chain joins TRBV2 to TRBJ1-2, with D possibly TRBD1 on 5 matching bases. Trimming pared 6 bases from V and 6 bases from J, leaving 17 bases between. This CDR3 has 14 residues. Germline values: CDR1 SNHLY, CDR2 FYNNEI. As DNA, the CDR3 is TGTGCCAGCAGAGCGGGACCGGGAGGTAATGGCTACACCTTC. Translation: CASRAGPGGNGYTF. Based on the CDR3 plus reference TRBV2 and TRBJ1-2, the full variable domain is EPEVTQTPSHQVTQMGQEVILRCVPISNHLYFYWYRQILGQKVEFLVSFYNNEISEKSEIFDDQFSVERPDGSNFTLKIRSTKLEDSAMYFCASRAGPGGNGYTFGSGTRLTVV.

This sequence joins TRBV27 and TRBJ1-3, with a tentative D call TRBD1 (6 bases). This CDR3 is 14 amino acids long. In germline, CDR1 is MNHEY, CDR2 SMNVEV (reference sequence). Deletions cut 5 bases from V and 0 bases from J, with 8 bases between. The CDR3 loop is CASSGQSSGNTIYF. The DNA for the CDR3 is TGTGCCAGCAGTGGACAGAGCTCTGGAAACACCATATATTTT.

This clone was counted only a few times. The genes are TRBV12-5 and TRBJ2-1, with 9 bases matching TRBD2. Germline loops: CDR1 LGHNT, CDR2 FRNRAP. The CDR3 covers 16 residues. V lost 5 bases to trimming and J lost 4 bases; unmatched junction nucleotides: 9. DNA of the CDR3: TGTGCTAGTGGTAATCTGGCTAGCGGGGAATACAATGAGCAGTTCTTC. It specifies CASGNLASGEYNEQFF. Looking up the rest from reference TRBV12-5 and TRBJ2-1 gives the full variable domain: DARVTQTPRHKVTEMGQEVTMRCQPILGHNTVFWYRQTMMQGLELLAYFRNRAPLDDSGMPKDRFSAEMPDATLATLKIQPSEPRDSAVYFCASGNLASGEYNEQFFGPGTRLTVL.

The V and J genes are TRBV9 and TRBJ2-5; tentative D call: TRBD1 (6 bases). The V end was cut by 6 bases, the J end by 12 bases, with 27 bases between. The CDR3 length is 15 residues. In germline, CDR1 is SGDLS, CDR2 YYNGEE. The CDR3 sequence is CASTLTGTTVVPKYF. The CDR3 region has the DNA TGTGCCAGCACCCTGACAGGTACTACGGTGGTCCCAAAGTACTTC.

The chain links TRBV5-1 to TRBJ1-5; no clear D. Trimming shortened V by 5 bases and J by 2 bases, and 23 bases separated the two germline ends. There are 18 residues in the CDR3. Germline V CDR1 and CDR2: SGHRS, YFSETQ. The CDR3 region is CASRYCRLGRRGNQPQHF. The CDR3 nucleotides are TGCGCCAGCAGATACTGTCGCCTAGGACGGAGGGGCAATCAGCCCCAGCATTTT.

The CDR3 loop reads CASSAKREGEDTQYF. The CDR3 DNA reads as TGTGCCAGTAGTGCGAAGCGGGAGGGGGAAGATACGCAGTATTTT. This chain links TRBV19 with TRBJ2-3; 10 bases match TRBD2. The CDR3 is made up of 15 amino acids. V was clipped by 5 bases and J by 5 bases; unmatched bases: 7. From germline, CDR1 is LNHDA and CDR2 SQIVND (reference sequence).

V is TRBV27 and J is TRBJ2-1; 11 nucleotides line up with TRBD1. Germline lookup yields CDR1 MNHEY and CDR2 SMNVEV (reference sequence). The CDR3 has 16 residues. V shed 6 bases, J shed 8 bases, and the junction held 12 bases outside the gene matches. The CDR3 DNA sequence: TGTGCCAGCAGAACTACGGACAGGGGGCGCGTAGATGAGCAGTTCTTC. Translating gives CASRTTDRGRVDEQFF.

The chain has TRBV30 and TRBJ2-2, with D possibly TRBD2 on 5 matching bases. Per germline, CDR1 GTSNPN and CDR2 SVGIG (reference sequence). This CDR3 has 17 residues. V was shortened by 0 bases and J by 2 bases, with 16 bases between the two germline ends. CDR3 nucleotide sequence: TGTGCCTGGAGTGTAGGGTCTAGCCGAAGTAACACCGGGGAGCTGTTTTTT. It yields the protein CAWSVGSSRSNTGELFF.

The rearrangement uses TRBV4-3 and TRBJ1-2, with D maybe TRBD1 (5 bases). Trimming stripped 5 bases from V and 4 bases from J, with 23 bases between. Germline V gene data show CDR1 as LGHNA and CDR2 as YSLEER. CDR3 length: 17 residues. Here the CDR3 reads CASSYRRGAGSRYGYTF. The DNA for the CDR3 is TGCGCCAGCAGCTACCGTCGCGGGGCAGGGAGCCGCTATGGCTACACCTTC.

The CDR3 protein is CASSRSGGGRSYNEQFF. CDR3 in DNA: TGTGCCAGCAGTCGATCCGGGGGAGGAAGGTCTTACAATGAGCAGTTCTTC. The chain couples TRBV28 to TRBJ2-1, with a weak D call TRBD2 (6 bases). The CDR3 has 17 residues. V lost 5 bases, J lost 4 bases, and 21 bases lay in between. Germline CDR1 and CDR2: MDHEN and SYDVKM.